Each of the 24 T cell receptor beta chains below was sequenced from the same sample in a study of cytomegalovirus exposure and HLA in healthy donors. Primers included in the PCR were 60 Vbeta and 13 Jbeta primers. Using immunoSEQ multiplex PCR, the repertoire was profiled, and TCRdb retains in-frame clones only, with some absent. The table lists fewer than 150,000 clones, more than 70% of them singletons. Sequencing was done on a sample of PBMCs. These receptor sequences come from a man aged 50 to 59 in good health and CMV-seronegative.

The chain uses TRBV7-9 and TRBJ2-7; possible D gene TRBD2, 6 bases. CDR3 size: 14 residues. Germline V lookup: CDR1 SEHNR, CDR2 FQNEAQ (reference sequence). Trimming removed 2 bases at V and 1 base at J, with 9 bases between. CDR3 bases: TGTGCCAGCAGCTTACCGGAGGGTTCCTACGAGCAGTACTTC. Its translation is CASSLPEGSYEQYF.

The chain carries TRBV9 and TRBJ1-1; D possibly corresponds to TRBD1 (6 bases). The V gene lost 4 bases and the J gene lost 8 bases, with 15 bases spanning the gap. Germline CDR1 reads SGDLS; CDR2 reads YYNGEE. This CDR3 is built from 13 residues. In DNA form, the CDR3 reads TGTGCCAGCAGCAAGCGGACAGAACAAGAAGCTTTCTTT. This codes for CASSKRTEQEAFF.

The chain combines TRBV7-9 with TRBJ1-1; no definite D call. V lost 2 bases and J lost 9, with 13 bases in between. This CDR3 has 13 amino acids. CDR1 is SEHNR and CDR2 is FQNEAQ in the germline V gene (reference sequence). The CDR3 here is CASSLWGVAQAFF. CDR3 coding DNA: TGTGCCAGCAGCTTATGGGGAGTGGCTCAAGCTTTCTTT.

This chain joins TRBV28 and TRBJ2-4; the match to TRBD2 covers 7 bases. This CDR3 is 16 amino acids long. The germline V gene encodes CDR1 MDHEN and CDR2 SYDVKM. The ends lost 4 bases at V and 0 bases at J; junction bases unmatched: 6. CDR3 protein: CASSSGGTLAKNIQYF. CDR3 bases: TGTGCCAGCAGTTCGGGGGGAACTCTAGCCAAAAACATTCAGTACTTC.

As concerns this clone: In this CDR3 the conserved last residue, phenylalanine or tryptophan, is missing, so a read error is likely. The rearrangement uses TRBV15 and TRBJ1-6; D gene uncertain. CDR1 and CDR2 (germline): LNHNV, YYDKDF (reference sequence). The CDR3 contains 14 residues. V shed 5 bases and J shed 7 bases, with 12 bases lying between them. The CDR3 DNA reads TGTGCCACCAGCCGCCAGGTAGAAAATTCACCCCTCCACCTT. Translation: CATSRQVENSPLHL.

V gene TRBV10-3 combines with J gene TRBJ1-1, with D unclear. The CDR3 sequence is 11 residues long. From germline, CDR1 is ENHRY and CDR2 SYGVKD. Trimming cost V 4 bases and J 11 bases, with 11 bases left between them. The CDR3 loop is CAISGGSGAFF. The CDR3 DNA reads as TGTGCCATCAGTGGTGGCAGTGGCGCTTTCTTT.

This rearrangement joins TRBV4-1 to TRBJ2-1, with TRBD1 matching over 7 bases. The CDR3 runs to 15 residues. V was clipped by 5 bases and J by 4 bases; unmatched bases: 8. Germline V gene data show CDR1 as MGHRA and CDR2 as YSYEKL. The CDR3 bases are TGCGCCAGCAGCGGGACAGTCTCTCTTTACAATGAGCAGTTCTTC. Translating gives CASSGTVSLYNEQFF.

The chain combines TRBV4-3 with TRBJ1-1; TRBD1 matches 9 bases. Germline values: CDR1 LGHNA, CDR2 YSLEER. After removal of 4 bases from V and 7 bases from J, the junction contained 4 bases not matched to a gene. The CDR3 is 13 amino acids. The CDR3 DNA reads TGCGCCAGCAGCCGCACGACAGGGGGTGAAGCTTTCTTT. Translated: CASSRTTGGEAFF.

The chain uses TRBV2 and TRBJ2-3, with TRBD1 as a possible D gene (6 bases). The CDR3 runs to 13 residues. CDR1 and CDR2 from the germline V gene are SNHLY and FYNNEI. The V end lost 3 bases, the J end lost 11 bases, and 15 bases lay between the germline ends. Written as DNA, the CDR3 is TGTGCCAGCAGTGAGTGGGACAAGGGTGGGCAGTATTTT. This translates into CASSEWDKGGQYF.

This chain joins TRBV4-3 and TRBJ2-1; 7 bases line up with TRBD2. The CDR3 runs 15 residues. Germline V gives CDR1 LGHNA, CDR2 YSLEER. V shed 0 bases, J shed 2 bases, and the junction held 1 base outside the gene matches. The CDR3 DNA follows: TGCGCCAGCAGCCAAGAGAGCGGGACCTACAATGAGCAGTTCTTC. Encoded protein: CASSQESGTYNEQFF.

This rearrangement joins TRBV6-1 to TRBJ2-7; D may be TRBD2 (6 bases). V was cut by 7 bases and J by 3 bases, with 16 bases left in between. CDR3 length: 14 residues. The V gene's germline CDR1 is MNHNS and CDR2 SASEGT. The CDR3 sequence is CASTGGYSGYEQYF. CDR3 coding DNA: TGTGCCAGCACCGGCGGTTATAGCGGCTACGAGCAGTACTTC.

The chain combines TRBV13 with TRBJ2-3; no firm D call. The CDR3 sequence is 13 residues long. The germline gives CDR1 PRHDT, CDR2 FYEKMQ (reference sequence). V lost 5 bases, J lost 0 bases, and 6 bases lay in between. The DNA for the CDR3 is TGTGCCAGCAGCCTCCCTAGCACAGATACGCAGTATTTT. Protein: CASSLPSTDTQYF.

The V gene is TRBV6-5, the J gene TRBJ2-3; 8 bases are shared with TRBD1. The CDR3 is 16 residues long. V shed 0 bases, J shed 9 bases, and the junction held 11 bases outside the gene matches. Germline loops: CDR1 MNHEY, CDR2 SVGAGI. The CDR3 DNA reads TGTGCCAGCAGTTACTCACCTAGTAGCCCAGGGGGCACGCAGTATTTT. It translates to CASSYSPSSPGGTQYF.

The V and J genes are TRBV9 and TRBJ1-1; 9 nucleotides agree with TRBD1. The CDR3 sequence is 17 residues long. CDR1 is SGDLS, CDR2 YYNGEE, per germline. The V and J ends lost 0 bases and 5 bases, in that order; junction bases with no gene match: 11. The CDR3 is CASSVATLGQGATEAFF. CDR3 in DNA: TGTGCCAGCAGCGTAGCTACTTTGGGACAGGGAGCGACTGAAGCTTTCTTT.

The CDR3 DNA follows: TGCGCCAGCAGCCAAGAACTGGGACTAGCGGGTCTGCAGTTCTTC. This sequence encodes CASSQELGLAGLQFF. The chain has TRBV4-3 and TRBJ2-1; the match to TRBD2 covers 12 bases. Germline V CDR1 and CDR2: LGHNA, YSLEER. The CDR3 is 15 amino acids. V lost 0 bases and J lost 12; bases outside the gene matches: 6.

The V call is TRBV15, the J call TRBJ2-7; 7 bases fit TRBD1. The ends lost 2 bases at V and 3 bases at J; junction bases unmatched: 7. Germline lookup yields CDR1 LNHNV and CDR2 YYDKDF (reference sequence). This CDR3 is built from 15 residues. In nucleotides, the CDR3 is TGTGCCACCAGCAGATCATCGACAGGGCACTACGAGCAGTACTTC. Its protein is CATSRSSTGHYEQYF.

This clone has more than one count but fewer than ten. This rearrangement joins TRBV10-3 to TRBJ2-2; D perhaps matches TRBD2 (6 bases). CDR1 is ENHRY, CDR2 SYGVKD, per germline. Trimming pared 6 bases from V and 6 bases from J, leaving 11 bases between. The CDR3 totals 13 residues. The CDR3 here is CAIRIGGPGELFF. CDR3 coding DNA: TGTGCCATCAGAATTGGAGGGCCCGGGGAGCTGTTTTTT.

The rearrangement uses TRBV11-2 and TRBJ2-4; perhaps TRBD2 as D (5 bases). The CDR3 length is 12 residues. In germline, CDR1 is SGHAT, CDR2 FQNNGV. Trimming took 4 bases from V and 7 from J, leaving 8 bases between them. The CDR3 sequence: CASSWTRNIQYF. DNA of the CDR3: TGTGCCAGCAGCTGGACTCGTAACATTCAGTACTTC.

This chain uses TRBV13 with TRBJ2-1; TRBD1 matches 7 bases. V dropped 3 bases and J dropped 9; count of bases not matched to a gene: 11. This CDR3 has 15 residues. Germline V gene data show CDR1 as PRHDT and CDR2 as FYEKMQ (reference sequence). CDR3 sequence reads: CASSFNRDRWPEQFF. The CDR3 nucleotides are TGTGCCAGCAGCTTCAACCGGGACAGATGGCCTGAGCAGTTCTTC.

The rearrangement uses TRBV28 and TRBJ1-1; a weak D match, TRBD1 (5 bases). Germline-derived CDR1 and CDR2 are MDHEN and SYDVKM. The CDR3 has 14 amino acids. V was cut by 6 bases and J by 4 bases, with 15 bases left in between. This CDR3 reads CASSPAREPTEAFF. DNA for the CDR3: TGTGCCAGCAGCCCCGCCAGGGAACCCACTGAAGCTTTCTTT.

This rearrangement joins TRBV4-3 to TRBJ2-3, with TRBD1 matching 7 bases. V gave up 6 bases and J gave up 2 bases; unmatched junction bases: 8. Germline loops: CDR1 LGHNA, CDR2 YSLEER. CDR3 size: 15 residues. CDR3 sequence reads: CASSHGTENTDTQYF. The CDR3 nucleotides read TGCGCCAGCAGTCATGGGACAGAAAACACAGATACGCAGTATTTT.

The chain links TRBV4-2 to TRBJ2-2; 8 nucleotides agree with TRBD2. Per the germline V gene, CDR1 is LGHNA and CDR2 is YNFKEQ. V dropped 0 bases and J dropped 2; count of bases not matched to a gene: 2. The CDR3 runs to 16 residues. DNA of the CDR3: TGTGCCAGCAGCCAAGACAGCGGGGGTAACACCGGGGAGCTGTTTTTT. Amino acid sequence: CASSQDSGGNTGELFF.

The rearrangement links TRBV5-6 to TRBJ2-7; 10 bases match TRBD1. The CDR3 covers 15 residues. Per germline, CDR1 SGHDT and CDR2 YYEEEE. Unmatched junction bases numbered 4, after V lost 1 base and J lost 3 bases. In DNA, the CDR3 is TGTGCCAGCAGCTTGATCAGGACAGGGGGCTACGAGCAGTACTTC. It translates to CASSLIRTGGYEQYF.

This clone was seen only a few times. J is TRBJ2-2 and V is TRBV5-4; D remains unclear. The CDR3 has 12 residues. CDR1 is SGHNT, CDR2 YYREEE, per germline (reference sequence). V lost 4 bases, J lost 4 bases, and 5 bases lay in between. The CDR3 region is CASSGSTGELFF. The CDR3 coding sequence is TGTGCCAGCAGCGGCAGCACCGGGGAGCTGTTTTTT.